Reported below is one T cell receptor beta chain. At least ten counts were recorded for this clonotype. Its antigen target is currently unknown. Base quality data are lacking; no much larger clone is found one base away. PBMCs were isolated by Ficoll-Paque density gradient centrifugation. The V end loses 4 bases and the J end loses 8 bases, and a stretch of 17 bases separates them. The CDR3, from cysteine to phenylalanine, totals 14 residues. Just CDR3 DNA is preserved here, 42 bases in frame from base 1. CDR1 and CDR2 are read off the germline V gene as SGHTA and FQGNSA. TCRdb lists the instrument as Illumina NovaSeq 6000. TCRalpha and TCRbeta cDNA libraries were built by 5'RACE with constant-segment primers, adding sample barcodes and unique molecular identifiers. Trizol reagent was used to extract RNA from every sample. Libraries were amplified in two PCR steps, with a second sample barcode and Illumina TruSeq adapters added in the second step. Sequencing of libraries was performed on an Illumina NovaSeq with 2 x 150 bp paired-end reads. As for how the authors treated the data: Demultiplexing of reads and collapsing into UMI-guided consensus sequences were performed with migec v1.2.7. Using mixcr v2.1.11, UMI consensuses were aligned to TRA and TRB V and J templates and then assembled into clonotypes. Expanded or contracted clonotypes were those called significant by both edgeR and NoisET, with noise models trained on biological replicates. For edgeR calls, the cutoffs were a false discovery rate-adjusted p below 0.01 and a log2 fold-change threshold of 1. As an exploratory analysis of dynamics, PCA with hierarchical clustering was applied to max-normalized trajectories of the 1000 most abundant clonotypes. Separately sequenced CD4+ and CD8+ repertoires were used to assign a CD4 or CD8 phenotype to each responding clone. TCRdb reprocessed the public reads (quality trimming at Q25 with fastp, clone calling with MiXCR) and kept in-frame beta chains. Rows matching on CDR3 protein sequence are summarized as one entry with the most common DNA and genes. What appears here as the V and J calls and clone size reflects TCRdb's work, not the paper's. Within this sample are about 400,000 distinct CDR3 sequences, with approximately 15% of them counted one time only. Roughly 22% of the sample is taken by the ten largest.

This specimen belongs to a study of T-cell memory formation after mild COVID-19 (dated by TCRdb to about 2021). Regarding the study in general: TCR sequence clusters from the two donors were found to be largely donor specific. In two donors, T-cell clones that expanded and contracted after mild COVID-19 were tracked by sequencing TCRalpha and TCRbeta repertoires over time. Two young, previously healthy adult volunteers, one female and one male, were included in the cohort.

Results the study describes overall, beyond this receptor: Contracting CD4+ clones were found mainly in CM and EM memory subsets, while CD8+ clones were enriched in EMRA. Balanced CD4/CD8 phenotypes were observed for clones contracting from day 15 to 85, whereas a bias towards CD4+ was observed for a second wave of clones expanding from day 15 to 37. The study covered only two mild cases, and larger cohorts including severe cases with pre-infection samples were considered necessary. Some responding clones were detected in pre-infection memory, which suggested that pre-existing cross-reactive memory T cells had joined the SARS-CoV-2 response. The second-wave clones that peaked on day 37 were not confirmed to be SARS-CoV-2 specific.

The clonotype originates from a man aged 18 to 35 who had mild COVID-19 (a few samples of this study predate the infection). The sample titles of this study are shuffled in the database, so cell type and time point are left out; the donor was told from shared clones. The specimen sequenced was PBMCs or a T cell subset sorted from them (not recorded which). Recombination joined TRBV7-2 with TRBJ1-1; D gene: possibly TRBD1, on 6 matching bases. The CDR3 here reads CASSSWGGRAEAFF. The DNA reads TGTGCCAGCAGCTCCTGGGGGGGCAGGGCGGAAGCTTTCTTT.